The clone carrying this TCR beta chain has only one observation. The germline V gene has CDR1 SGHDT and CDR2 YYEEEE. The CDR3 loop spans 13 amino acids. The ends were cut back, 4 bases at V and 0 bases at J, with 5 bases in the middle. The source of the sample is a study of cytomegalovirus exposure and HLA in healthy donors. The PCR contained 60 Vbeta and 13 Jbeta primers. Clones were sequenced by immunoSEQ multiplex PCR, and TCRdb holds only the in-frame ones, with some missing. Altogether roughly 120,000 clones are present, approximately 81% being singletons, with the ten largest covering roughly 2.3%.

This chain joins TRBV5-6 and TRBJ2-4; D remains unclear. The clonotype was recovered from a woman in her thirties in good health and CMV-seronegative. Source material: PBMCs. CDR3: CASSGRAKNIQYF. The CDR3 bases are TGTGCCAGCAGCGGGCGAGCCAAAAACATTCAGTACTTC.